One and the same sample provided the 30 T cell receptor beta chains below, sequenced in a study of shared clonotypes between healthy human individuals. TCRdb's copy holds only in-frame clones and misses some; the assay was immunoSEQ multiplex PCR. The table includes some 450,000 clones, roughly 80% detected once. The source material was PBMCs. Receptors originate from a woman between 35 and 50 years old in good health. Some clones in this sample may be carry-over from other donors' samples.

V is TRBV5-8 and J is TRBJ2-1; the D is unclear. The CDR3 runs 13 residues. V lost 4 bases to trimming and J lost 2 bases, with 7 bases between them. Germline V CDR1 and CDR2: SGHTS, YDEGEE. The CDR3 is CASSLRTYNEQFF. The CDR3, as DNA: TGTGCCAGCAGCCTACGTACCTACAATGAGCAGTTCTTC. Based on the CDR3 plus reference TRBV5-8 and TRBJ2-1, the full variable domain is EAGVTQSPTHLIKTRGQQATLRCSPISGHTSVYWYQQALGLGLQFLLWYDEGEERNRGNFPPRFSGRQFPNYSSELNVNALELEDSALYLCASSLRTYNEQFFGPGTRLTVL.

This clone appeared once. The rearrangement uses TRBV7-2 and TRBJ2-5; 7 bases map to TRBD2. The CDR3 runs 14 residues. The germline V gene encodes CDR1 SGHTA and CDR2 FQGNSA. The V and J ends lost 2 bases and 5 bases, in that order; junction bases with no gene match: 5. CDR3 sequence (DNA): TGTGCCAGCAGCTTACCGGGAGGTTGGGAGACCCAGTACTTC. It encodes CASSLPGGWETQYF.

The V call is TRBV19, the J call TRBJ1-5; D may be TRBD1 (5 bases). Germline CDR1 and CDR2: LNHDA and SQIVND (reference sequence). Trimming shortened V by 4 bases and J by 7 bases, and 11 bases separated the two germline ends. This CDR3 comprises 13 residues. In DNA, the CDR3 is TGTGCCAGTAGTACTCAGGGTGGGCAGCCCCAGCATTTT. The encoded protein is CASSTQGGQPQHF.

The V call is TRBV10-2, the J call TRBJ2-2; D is unclear. With 2 bases removed from V and 5 bases from J, the gap between germline ends came to 6 bases. Germline V gene lookup returns CDR1 WSHSY and CDR2 SAAADI. This CDR3 has 13 amino acids. The CDR3 DNA sequence: TGCGCCAGCAGTGAGCCCCGAACCGGGGAGCTGTTTTTT. It is translated as CASSEPRTGELFF.

This clone was observed a handful of times. It is likely a read error: a sequence one base away is far more abundant. The rearrangement uses TRBV9 and TRBJ1-1; possible D gene TRBD1, 5 bases. Germline values: CDR1 SGDLS, CDR2 YYNGEE. V lost 3 bases, J lost 3 bases, and 12 bases lay in between. This CDR3 is 14 amino acids long. The CDR3 bases are TGTGCCAGCAGCGAGCGGGTGGGGGACACTGAAGCTTTCTTT. Its protein product is CASSERVGDTEAFF.

This clone showed up many times. V is TRBV5-4 and J is TRBJ2-5; 9 bases align to TRBD2. Germline V gene sequence: CDR1 SGHNT, CDR2 YYREEE (reference sequence). This CDR3 spans 13 amino acids. With 4 bases clipped from V and 4 bases from J, the junction kept 2 bases outside the gene matches. CDR3 protein: CASSPTSGETQYF. The DNA for the CDR3 is TGTGCCAGCAGCCCGACTAGCGGAGAGACCCAGTACTTC.

Notes on this clone: A read error likely explains this, since a far larger clone differs by one base. Within the sample, other DNA sequences also encode this same CDR3. The chain employs TRBV5-1 and TRBJ1-1; D not resolved. The V end was cut by 5 bases, the J end by 6 bases, with 8 bases between. The V gene's germline CDR1 is SGHRS and CDR2 YFSETQ. The CDR3 is 11 residues long. This CDR3 reads CASRDYSEAFF. CDR3 nucleotide sequence: TGCGCCAGCAGGGACTATTCTGAAGCTTTCTTT.

Comments on this clone: This may be a read error, as it is one base from a much larger clone. The V gene is TRBV27, the J gene TRBJ2-1; 15 nucleotides agree with TRBD2. This CDR3 has 18 amino acids. Germline CDR1 reads MNHEY; CDR2 reads SMNVEV (reference sequence). CDR3 protein: CASSWTSGRAESYNEEFF. For the CDR3, the DNA is TGTGCCAGCAGTTGGACTAGCGGGAGGGCAGAATCCTACAATGAGGAGTTCTTC.

The rearrangement joins TRBV4-1 to TRBJ2-7, with TRBD2 matching over 9 bases. CDR1 MGHRA and CDR2 YSYEKL come from the germline V gene. The CDR3 extends over 20 amino acids. The trim removed 4 bases at V and 2 bases at J, leaving 21 bases unmatched. The CDR3 DNA is TGCGCCAGCAGCCGACATCATAGCGGGAGTCCCATCCAAACCGCCTACGAGCAGTACTTC. Protein product: CASSRHHSGSPIQTAYEQYF.

The V call is TRBV30, the J call TRBJ2-7, with D perhaps TRBD1 or TRBD2 (6 bases each). The CDR3 is 15 residues long. The V end lost 0 bases, the J end lost 7 bases, and 19 bases lay between the germline ends. The germline CDR1 and CDR2 sequences are GTSNPN and SVGIG (reference sequence). The CDR3 nucleotides are TGTGCCTGGAGTGTACTAATGCCGGGGGCAGGGGAGCAGTACTTC. Translating it yields CAWSVLMPGAGEQYF.

Here the CDR3 reads CASSILRGGEAFF. The CDR3 DNA reads TGTGCCAGCAGCATTCTCAGGGGCGGAGAAGCTTTCTTT. The rearrangement uses TRBV4-2 and TRBJ1-1; D may be TRBD1 (6 bases). V lost 5 bases and J 8 bases, leaving 15 bases between the germline ends. Germline V CDR1 and CDR2: LGHNA, YNFKEQ. The CDR3 extends over 13 amino acids.

This chain joins TRBV19 and TRBJ1-2; 8 bases agree with TRBD1. The junction had 7 bases not matched to a gene; V was cut back by 4 bases and J by 6 bases. The length of the CDR3 is 14 residues. Germline assignment: CDR1 LNHDA and CDR2 SQIVND (reference sequence). The chain's CDR3 is CASSKGQGFDGYTF. Here the CDR3 DNA reads TGTGCCAGTAGTAAAGGACAGGGTTTCGATGGCTACACCTTC. The full variable domain, rest sourced from reference TRBV19 and TRBJ1-2, is DGGITQSPKYLFRKEGQNVTLSCEQNLNHDAMYWYRQDPGQGLRLIYYSQIVNDFQKGDIAEGYSVSREKKESFPLTVTSAQKNPTAFYLCASSKGQGFDGYTFGSGTRLTVV.

The chain uses TRBV9 and TRBJ2-1, with D maybe TRBD1 (6 bases). The ends were cut back, 4 bases at V and 1 base at J, with 12 bases in the middle. CDR3 length: 15 amino acids. Germline V lookup: CDR1 SGDLS, CDR2 YYNGEE. Written as DNA, the CDR3 is TGTGCCAGCAGCCCCCGAACAGGGTCCTACAATGAGCAGTTCTTC. Protein product: CASSPRTGSYNEQFF.

The V call is TRBV4-2, the J call TRBJ2-5; 11 bases are shared with TRBD2. V lost 6 bases to trimming and J lost 2 bases; unmatched junction nucleotides: 8. CDR1 is LGHNA and CDR2 is YNFKEQ in the germline V gene. This CDR3 region has 16 residues. This CDR3 is CASREGGLAVQETQYF. The CDR3 DNA follows: TGTGCCAGCAGGGAGGGGGGACTAGCGGTTCAAGAGACCCAGTACTTC.

J is TRBJ2-2 and V is TRBV4-2; 8 bases match TRBD2. The CDR3 length is 17 residues. With 0 bases clipped from V and 10 bases from J, the junction kept 13 bases outside the gene matches. The germline CDR1 and CDR2 sequences are LGHNA and YNFKEQ. CDR3 amino acids: CASSQEGPAGEPEELFF. CDR3 sequence (DNA): TGTGCCAGCAGCCAAGAAGGACCAGCGGGAGAGCCCGAGGAGCTGTTTTTT.

The rearrangement joins TRBV27 to TRBJ2-4; D is perhaps TRBD1 or TRBD2 (5 bases each). Trimming cost V 8 bases and J 8 bases, with 19 bases left between them. Germline V lookup: CDR1 MNHEY, CDR2 SMNVEV (reference sequence). CDR3 length equals 14 residues. As DNA, the CDR3 is TGTGCCAGCGCCTCGGGGACCTCCTTGGACATTCAGTACTTC. It encodes CASASGTSLDIQYF.

This clone has just one count. The chain recombines TRBV28 with TRBJ2-5; a weak D match, TRBD2 (6 bases). Trimming removed 4 bases at V and 5 bases at J, with 17 bases between. Per the germline V gene, CDR1 is MDHEN and CDR2 is SYDVKM. The CDR3 loop spans 15 amino acids. CDR3 in DNA: TGTGCCAGCAGTTGGGCGACTAGATTTTCCGAGACCCAGTACTTC. Its translation is CASSWATRFSETQYF. Full variable domain (outside the CDR3, taken from reference TRBV28 and TRBJ2-5): DVKVTQSSRYLVKRTGEKVFLECVQDMDHENMFWYRQDPGLGLRLIYFSYDVKMKEKGDIPEGYSVSREKKERFSLILESASTNQTSMYLCASSWATRFSETQYFGPGTRLLVL.

The chain couples TRBV7-9 to TRBJ2-5; D unresolved. The germline V and J ends were trimmed by 2 bases and 2 bases, with 12 bases remaining between them. CDR1 is SEHNR, CDR2 FQNEAQ, per germline (reference sequence). This CDR3 has 15 amino acids. CDR3 sequence reads: CASSLFVTEQETQYF. CDR3 in DNA: TGTGCCAGCAGCTTATTTGTGACGGAACAAGAGACCCAGTACTTC.

This clone has a count of ten or more. Other DNA sequences within the sample encode an identical CDR3. The chain is built from TRBV6-4 and TRBJ2-1; D possibly matches TRBD1 or TRBD2 (6 bases each). The CDR3 contains 15 residues. Per germline, CDR1 MRHNA and CDR2 SNTAGT. Trimming took off 5 bases at V and 8 bases at J, with 19 bases between the two ends. CDR3 nucleotide sequence: TGTGCCAGCAGTCTATCCGGGCCCGGGGGCGATGAGCAGTTCTTC. Its translation is CASSLSGPGGDEQFF.

The chain links TRBV19 to TRBJ2-2; TRBD2 is a possible D gene (6 bases). The germline V gene encodes CDR1 LNHDA and CDR2 SQIVND (reference sequence). V was shortened by 7 bases and J by 6 bases, with 12 bases between the two germline ends. The CDR3 has 13 residues. CDR3 nucleotides: TGTGCCAGTAATTGGGGGGTTCCCGGGGAGCTGTTTTTT. Its protein is CASNWGVPGELFF.

Details on this clone: A much larger clone lies a single base off, so this may be a read error. The same CDR3 arises from other DNA sequences in this sample as well. The chain combines TRBV6-4 with TRBJ2-1; possible D gene TRBD1, 5 bases. The germline V gene encodes CDR1 MRHNA and CDR2 SNTAGT. The CDR3 totals 15 residues. Trimming cost V 6 bases and J 0 bases, with 12 bases left between them. The CDR3 DNA sequence: TGTGCCAGCAGCCCTGGGCAGGGCTCCTACAATGAGCAGTTCTTC. Residues: CASSPGQGSYNEQFF.

V and J are TRBV7-8 and TRBJ1-5, with D possibly matching TRBD1 (6 bases). Between the trimmed V and J ends, which lost 1 base and 7 bases, there was a span of 17 bases. Per the germline V gene, CDR1 is SGHVS and CDR2 is FQNEAQ. The CDR3 has 16 amino acids. In DNA, the CDR3 is TGTGCCAGCAGCTTAGATCGAAACAGGGAGGGACAGCCCCAGCATTTT. Protein: CASSLDRNREGQPQHF.

This clone was observed a single time. The chain uses TRBV7-6 and TRBJ2-7, with D perhaps matching TRBD1 (5 bases). V dropped 11 bases and J dropped 0 bases, with 11 bases sitting between them. Germline assignment: CDR1 SGHVS and CDR2 FNYEAQ. The CDR3 loop spans 12 amino acids. The CDR3 nucleotides read TGTGCCGGGCAGGGAAGCTCCTACGAGCAGTACTTC. Its protein product is CAGQGSSYEQYF.

DNA for the CDR3: TGTGCCAGCAGTATCTACATCGGGACTACGAATGAAAAACTGTTTTTT. Its protein product is CASSIYIGTTNEKLFF. V usage is TRBV28 and J usage is TRBJ1-4; perhaps TRBD1 as D (5 bases). Germline lookup yields CDR1 MDHEN and CDR2 SYDVKM. The CDR3 contains 16 residues. Trimming pared 5 bases from V and 5 bases from J, leaving 18 bases between.

The chain couples TRBV11-1 to TRBJ1-1; TRBD1 is a possible D gene (6 bases). V shed 5 bases and J shed 4 bases, with 11 bases lying between them. The germline V gene encodes CDR1 SGHAT and CDR2 FQDESV (reference sequence). The CDR3 has 13 residues. The CDR3 region has the DNA TGTGCCAGCAGCCACAGGGAGATCACTGAAGCTTTCTTT. Protein: CASSHREITEAFF.

The chain carries TRBV10-3 and TRBJ2-3; D perhaps matches TRBD2 (6 bases). Trimming shortened V by 6 bases and J by 5 bases, and 15 bases separated the two germline ends. Germline CDR1 is ENHRY and CDR2 is SYGVKD. The CDR3 length is 14 residues. The CDR3 sequence is CAIRWGEVEDTQYF. DNA of the CDR3: TGTGCCATCAGGTGGGGGGAGGTCGAAGATACGCAGTATTTT.

The V call is TRBV27, the J call TRBJ2-2, with D perhaps TRBD1 (6 bases). V was shortened by 6 bases and J by 2 bases, with 16 bases between the two germline ends. The CDR3 extends over 16 amino acids. Germline-derived CDR1 and CDR2 are MNHEY and SMNVEV (reference sequence). This CDR3 reads CASSPGDIINTGELFF. CDR3 coding DNA: TGTGCCAGCAGCCCCGGGGACATTATTAACACCGGGGAGCTGTTTTTT.

This sequence joins TRBV19 and TRBJ1-5; D remains unclear. The germline CDR1 and CDR2 sequences are LNHDA and SQIVND (reference sequence). This CDR3 is built from 14 residues. The V gene lost 3 bases and the J gene lost 4 bases, with 10 bases spanning the gap. The CDR3, as DNA: TGTGCCAGTAGTATGACGGATTTAAATCAGCCCCAGCATTTT. Amino acid sequence: CASSMTDLNQPQHF.

Of note for this clone: It differs at one base from a far larger clone, so likely a read error. Other nucleotide sequences from this sample produce the same CDR3. The chain employs TRBV5-4 and TRBJ1-2, with TRBD1 identical over 9 bases. Germline CDR1 is SGHNT and CDR2 is YYREEE (reference sequence). This CDR3 has 14 residues. The DNA for the CDR3 is TGCGCCAGCAGCTTCGGGGACAGGGACTATGGCTACACCTTC. Translated: CASSFGDRDYGYTF. Full variable domain (missing parts from reference TRBV5-4 and TRBJ1-2): ETGVTQSPTHLIKTRGQQVTLRCSSQSGHNTVSWYQQALGQGPQFIFQYYREEENGRGNFPPRFSGLQFPNYSSELNVNALELDDSALYLCASSFGDRDYGYTFGSGTRLTVV.

This clone was observed a single time. The rearrangement links TRBV5-1 to TRBJ2-7; D may be TRBD1 or TRBD2 (6 bases each). The germline V gene encodes CDR1 SGHRS and CDR2 YFSETQ. The CDR3 spans 17 residues. V was shortened by 0 bases and J by 1 base, with 17 bases between the two germline ends. The CDR3 loop reads CASSLARGQAGSYEQYF. CDR3 bases: TGCGCCAGCAGCTTGGCCCGGGGGCAGGCGGGGTCCTACGAGCAGTACTTC.